This T cell receptor (beta chain) was identified during a study of OX40 agonist ivuxolimab in advanced cancers. Overall study findings and caveats: The authors also found low normalized T-cell clonal expansion in some nonresponders.

Only in-frame clones appear in the TCRdb table, and some are missing; sequencing was by immunoSEQ multiplex PCR. The table shows under 80,000 clones, with around 80% occurring only once. Germline V gene data show CDR1 as MNHNS and CDR2 as SASEGT. V lost 3 bases and J lost 2, with 11 bases in between. The CDR3 is made up of 15 amino acids. In the case of this clone: What it recognizes is unknown.

This chain uses TRBV6-1 with TRBJ1-5; D is ambiguous. This sequence originates from an adult with an advanced solid tumor such as melanoma, head and neck, liver or kidney cancer. The sequenced sample was CD4+ or CD8+ T cells sorted from blood, obtained in a trial of the OX40 agonist ivuxolimab. The CDR3 nucleotides read TGTGCCAGCAGTGATAACAGAGCCGGCAATCAGCCCCAGCATTTT. It specifies CASSDNRAGNQPQHF.